The 32 T cell receptor beta chains below were found in one sample sequenced in a study of identical twins. In TCRdb, the 5' RACE reads were re-called with MiXCR into one record per CDR3 protein. Seen here are 500,000 to 650,000 distinct CDR3 sequences, just over 7% observed once, and the top ten hold about 1.5%. Another study also made use of these data, one on yellow fever vaccine responses in identical twins.

The sequenced sample was PBMCs. The source of these receptors is a woman aged 18-35 years in good health.

The chain recombines TRBV6-5 with TRBJ2-7; TRBD2 agrees at 12 bases. The CDR3 is 18 amino acids. Unmatched junction bases numbered 11, after V lost 4 bases and J lost 1 base. CDR1 is MNHEY and CDR2 is SVGAGI in the germline V gene. CDR3 loop: CASSSGLAGISFSYEQYF. CDR3 coding DNA: TGTGCCAGCAGTTCGGGACTAGCGGGCATATCGTTTTCCTACGAGCAGTACTTC.

This clonotype was recorded many times. This chain joins TRBV24-1 and TRBJ2-1, with D tentatively TRBD1 (6 bases). This CDR3 region has 15 residues. In germline, CDR1 is KGHDR, CDR2 SFDVKD. V was pared by 2 bases and J by 8 bases, with 15 bases between. The CDR3 DNA reads as TGTGCCACCAGTGATTCCACCGACAGGACGCATGAGCAGTTCTTC. Its translation is CATSDSTDRTHEQFF.

The chain couples TRBV6-1 to TRBJ1-4, with TRBD1 matching 11 bases. Trimming removed 1 base from V and 7 bases from J; junction bases left unmatched: 5. Germline V gene lookup returns CDR1 MNHNS and CDR2 SASEGT. This CDR3 spans 16 amino acids. This CDR3 reads CASSEGAGTGGEKLFF. CDR3 nucleotide sequence: TGTGCCAGCAGTGAAGGGGCCGGGACAGGGGGTGAAAAACTGTTTTTT.

The table lists this clonotype with many counts. V is TRBV12-3 or TRBV12-4 and J is TRBJ1-5; 7 nucleotides align to TRBD1. Losses at the gene ends were 5 bases for V and 3 bases for J; bases not matched to a gene: 4. The CDR3 is 14 residues long. CDR3 DNA sequence: TGTGCCAGCAGTCCTACAGGGGACAATCAGCCCCAGCATTTT. Protein product: CASSPTGDNQPQHF.

This clonotype was picked up many times. The chain is built from TRBV20-1 and TRBJ2-7; tentative D call: TRBD1 (5 bases). The CDR3 totals 13 residues. V was shortened by 4 bases and J by 5 bases, with 15 bases between the two germline ends. Germline V gene sequence: CDR1 DFQATT, CDR2 SNEGSKA (reference sequence). In DNA, the CDR3 is TGCAGTGCTACCCGGCCAGGGCTTGACGAGCAGTACTTC. Translating gives CSATRPGLDEQYF.

The chain is built from TRBV25-1 and TRBJ2-3, with TRBD1 matching 8 bases. CDR3 length: 19 amino acids. Per germline, CDR1 MGHDK and CDR2 SYGVNS. The V and J ends lost 1 base and 2 bases, in that order; junction bases with no gene match: 14. Here the CDR3 DNA reads TGTGCCAGCAGTGAATTTGTTCCTTGGGACAGGAGACTCACAGATACGCAGTATTTT. Translation: CASSEFVPWDRRLTDTQYF.

V usage is TRBV25-1 and J usage is TRBJ2-7; possibly TRBD2 for D (6 bases). The CDR3 is made up of 12 amino acids. V lost 1 base, J lost 9 bases, and 10 bases lay in between. CDR1 is MGHDK and CDR2 is SYGVNS in the germline V gene. In nucleotides, the CDR3 is TGTGCCAGCAGTGAATGGGGGGAACCGCAGTACTTC. This codes for CASSEWGEPQYF.

This clonotype was seen at least ten times. V gene TRBV29-1 combines with J gene TRBJ1-1; D call uncertain. Germline lookup yields CDR1 SQVTM and CDR2 ANQGSEA. This CDR3 has 10 residues. Between the trimmed V and J ends, which lost 4 bases and 0 bases, there was a span of 0 bases. CDR3 amino acids: CSVVNTEAFF. The CDR3 DNA sequence: TGCAGCGTTGTGAACACTGAAGCTTTCTTT.

This clonotype appeared a few times. The chain combines TRBV20-1 with TRBJ2-1; D not resolved. The V end lost 2 bases, the J end lost 3 bases, and 11 bases lay between the germline ends. CDR3 length: 14 amino acids. Germline lookup yields CDR1 DFQATT and CDR2 SNEGSKA (reference sequence). CDR3 region: CSARPLGYYNEQFF. CDR3 nucleotides: TGCAGTGCTAGACCCCTTGGCTACTACAATGAGCAGTTCTTC.

This rearrangement joins TRBV4-1 to TRBJ2-7; D is undetermined. CDR3 length: 14 residues. Trimming cost V 3 bases and J 3 bases, with 12 bases left between them. CDR1 is MGHRA, CDR2 YSYEKL, per germline. CDR3 sequence: CASSQDPVNYEQYF. Written as DNA, the CDR3 is TGCGCCAGCAGCCAGGACCCGGTGAACTACGAGCAGTACTTC.

This chain links TRBV5-1 with TRBJ2-1; D gene unclear. Germline V gene lookup returns CDR1 SGHRS and CDR2 YFSETQ. The CDR3 covers 15 residues. Trimming stripped 1 base from V and 7 bases from J, with 15 bases between. CDR3 region: CASSLWGPGGNEQFF. CDR3 bases: TGCGCCAGCAGCTTGTGGGGTCCGGGTGGAAATGAGCAGTTCTTC.

V gene TRBV4-2 combines with J gene TRBJ2-1, with 14 bases aligning to TRBD2. V was clipped by 10 bases and J by 6 bases; unmatched bases: 17. From germline, CDR1 is LGHNA and CDR2 YNFKEQ. The CDR3 is 18 residues long. In DNA form, the CDR3 reads TGTGCCATCGGCCCCTATGTCTCCGGGACTAGCGGGAGCAATGAGCAGTTCTTC. This gives the protein CAIGPYVSGTSGSNEQFF.

This clonotype appeared a single time. The rearrangement uses TRBV27 and TRBJ2-5; 9 positions match TRBD1. This CDR3 spans 14 amino acids. Germline assignment: CDR1 MNHEY and CDR2 SMNVEV (reference sequence). The trim removed 7 bases at V and 4 bases at J, leaving 7 bases unmatched. The CDR3 reads CASTRTGEGETQYF. CDR3 in DNA: TGTGCCAGCACTCGGACAGGGGAGGGAGAGACCCAGTACTTC.

This clonotype showed up many times. V usage is TRBV20-1 and J usage is TRBJ2-2; 11 nucleotides match TRBD1. Germline CDR1 is DFQATT and CDR2 is SNEGSKA (reference sequence). The CDR3 loop spans 13 amino acids. In DNA, the CDR3 is TGCGGGGGACAGGGGGAAAACACCGGGGAGCTGTTTTTT. Translating gives CGGQGENTGELFF.

The gene calls are TRBV15 and TRBJ2-1; D is ambiguous. The CDR3 totals 14 residues. Trimming left V 5 bases short and J 9 bases short, with 17 bases between. The germline V gene encodes CDR1 LNHNV and CDR2 YYDKDF (reference sequence). The CDR3 is CATSPVRVAVEQFF. The CDR3 region has the DNA TGTGCCACCAGCCCTGTTAGGGTGGCGGTTGAGCAGTTCTTC.

The chain has TRBV18 and TRBJ2-7, with 7 bases lining up with TRBD1. There are 16 residues in the CDR3. V gave up 6 bases and J gave up 2 bases; unmatched junction bases: 13. Germline V gives CDR1 KGHSH, CDR2 LQKENI. The CDR3 protein is CASSPDRDRPTYEQYF. CDR3 nucleotide sequence: TGTGCCAGCTCCCCCGACAGGGACCGACCTACCTACGAGCAGTACTTC.

A few counts support this clonotype. The rearrangement links TRBV6-1 to TRBJ1-1; TRBD1 matches 7 bases. Germline CDR1 is MNHNS and CDR2 is SASEGT. V lost 7 bases, J lost 5 bases, and 7 bases stayed unmatched. This CDR3 is built from 13 residues. For the CDR3, the DNA is TGTGCCAGCAAAAGGACAGGAGCGACTGAAGCTTTCTTT. This encodes CASKRTGATEAFF.

This clonotype was counted ten times or more. This chain links TRBV12-3 or TRBV12-4 with TRBJ1-5; D is unclear. V shed 6 bases and J shed 2 bases, with 11 bases lying between them. CDR3 length: 14 amino acids. CDR3 sequence reads: CASRGPRGNQPQHF. CDR3 coding DNA: TGTGCCAGCAGGGGCCCGAGAGGCAATCAGCCCCAGCATTTT.

This clonotype was observed a few times. This chain uses TRBV7-9 with TRBJ2-3; no firm D call. Per the germline V gene, CDR1 is SEHNR and CDR2 is FQNEAQ (reference sequence). The CDR3 spans 11 residues. Trimming took off 0 bases at V and 8 bases at J, with 3 bases between the two ends. The CDR3 is CASSLAFTQYF. The CDR3 bases are TGTGCCAGCAGCTTAGCTTTTACGCAGTATTTT.

V gene TRBV7-9 combines with J gene TRBJ2-3; D remains unclear. This CDR3 is 14 amino acids long. Trimming took off 2 bases at V and 1 base at J, with 7 bases between the two ends. Germline V gene sequence: CDR1 SEHNR, CDR2 FQNEAQ (reference sequence). CDR3 bases: TGTGCCAGCAGCTTAACCCAGGGCACAGATACGCAGTATTTT. Translation gives CASSLTQGTDTQYF.

The chain carries TRBV12-3 or TRBV12-4 and TRBJ1-5; D not certain. There are 16 residues in the CDR3. Trimming took 4 bases from V and 0 from J, leaving 13 bases between them. CDR3 sequence reads: CASSSSLLASNQPQHF. The CDR3 DNA is TGTGCCAGCAGTTCCAGCCTGCTCGCTAGCAATCAGCCCCAGCATTTT.

In its sample, this clonotype was seen many times. J is TRBJ2-5 and V is TRBV12-3 or TRBV12-4, with 12 nucleotides matching TRBD1. The length of the CDR3 is 17 residues. Unmatched junction bases numbered 8, after V lost 4 bases and J lost 2 bases. CDR3 loop: CASSSGTGGLWQETQYF. Written as DNA, the CDR3 is TGTGCCAGCAGTTCCGGGACAGGGGGCCTTTGGCAAGAGACCCAGTACTTC.

In this sample, this clonotype turned up a few times. This sequence joins TRBV9 and TRBJ2-2, with TRBD2 matching 7 bases. The CDR3 sequence is 14 residues long. The germline gives CDR1 SGDLS, CDR2 YYNGEE. V shed 2 bases, J shed 8 bases, and the junction held 6 bases outside the gene matches. The CDR3 DNA sequence: TGTGCCAGCAGCGTTCTATCTAGCGGAGGGGAGCTGTTTTTT. It is translated as CASSVLSSGGELFF.

V and J are TRBV15 and TRBJ1-3; D call uncertain. Germline V gene lookup returns CDR1 LNHNV and CDR2 YYDKDF (reference sequence). Between the trimmed V and J ends, which lost 0 bases and 0 bases, there was a span of 9 bases. This CDR3 is built from 16 residues. CDR3 region: CATSRDGRSSGNTIYF. CDR3 coding DNA: TGTGCCACCAGCAGAGATGGCCGAAGCTCTGGAAACACCATATATTTT.

The chain carries TRBV15 and TRBJ1-1, with D perhaps TRBD1 (6 bases). CDR1 and CDR2 from the germline V gene are LNHNV and YYDKDF (reference sequence). The ends were cut back, 4 bases at V and 5 bases at J, with 17 bases in the middle. The CDR3 covers 15 residues. The CDR3 region is CATSTVRGAGTEAFF. The CDR3 DNA follows: TGTGCCACCAGCACCGTGCGGGGGGCTGGTACTGAAGCTTTCTTT.

This clonotype was detected only a few times. The chain links TRBV7-6 to TRBJ2-3, with D tentatively TRBD1 (6 bases). The length of the CDR3 is 16 residues. Germline-derived CDR1 and CDR2 are SGHVS and FNYEAQ. Trimming cost V 7 bases and J 8 bases, with 25 bases left between them. The CDR3 reads CASTPQQGVGVGTQYF. DNA for the CDR3: TGTGCCAGCACCCCGCAACAGGGAGTGGGAGTGGGTACGCAGTATTTT. The whole variable domain, filled in from reference TRBV7-6 and TRBJ2-3, reads GAGVSQSPRYKVTKRGQDVALRCDPISGHVSLYWYRQALGQGPEFLTYFNYEAQQDKSGLPNDRFSAERPEGSISTLTIQRTEQRDSAMYRCASTPQQGVGVGTQYFGPGTRLTVL.

This clonotype was recorded a few times. The chain carries TRBV7-8 and TRBJ2-1; 7 bases agree with TRBD2. Germline values: CDR1 SGHVS, CDR2 FQNEAQ. The CDR3 covers 15 residues. V dropped 5 bases and J dropped 3; count of bases not matched to a gene: 7. CDR3 sequence (DNA): TGTGCCAGCAGCACCCAAGCGGGGTTCTACAATGAGCAGTTCTTC. It translates to CASSTQAGFYNEQFF.

This clonotype showed up many times. The chain employs TRBV12-3 or TRBV12-4 and TRBJ1-4, with a possible D match to TRBD1 (6 bases). Trimming removed 10 bases from V and 8 bases from J, with 14 bases in between. This CDR3 has 12 amino acids. CDR3 loop: CATRGQGEKLFF. CDR3 nucleotide sequence: TGTGCCACCCGAGGGCAGGGGGAAAAACTGTTTTTT.

This clonotype was seen ten or more times. The CDR3 coding sequence is TGTGCCATCAGTGATGTGTCAGAGAGCTCCTACGAGCAGTACTTC. Translating gives CAISDVSESSYEQYF. The chain recombines TRBV10-3 with TRBJ2-7; the D is unclear. CDR3 length: 15 amino acids. V was clipped by 3 bases and J by 0 bases, with 12 bases between them. The germline gives CDR1 ENHRY, CDR2 SYGVKD.

This clonotype was seen many times. The V gene is TRBV24-1, the J gene TRBJ2-3; TRBD2 aligns across 9 bases. The CDR3 length is 18 residues. The germline V gene has CDR1 KGHDR and CDR2 SFDVKD. V gave up 4 bases and J gave up 5 bases; unmatched junction bases: 15. CDR3 in DNA: TGTGCCACCAGTGACCGCCTAGCGGGAACTAAGCCCGGAGATACGCAGTATTTT. Its protein is CATSDRLAGTKPGDTQYF.

This clonotype was detected many times. The chain's CDR3 is CASSRNGQGFTDTQYF. As DNA, the CDR3 is TGCGCCAGCAGCAGAAACGGACAGGGCTTCACAGATACGCAGTATTTT. The chain joins TRBV5-1 to TRBJ2-3, with 8 positions matching TRBD1. With 4 bases clipped from V and 2 bases from J, the junction kept 9 bases outside the gene matches. CDR3 size: 16 residues. Germline CDR1 reads SGHRS; CDR2 reads YFSETQ.

This clonotype has a handful of counts. J is TRBJ2-2 and V is TRBV4-2, with TRBD1 matching 10 bases. This CDR3 has 17 residues. Germline V gene lookup returns CDR1 LGHNA and CDR2 YNFKEQ. V dropped 0 bases and J dropped 7; count of bases not matched to a gene: 8. The CDR3 sequence is CASSQDETGGEIGELFF. For the CDR3, the DNA is TGTGCCAGCAGCCAAGATGAGACAGGGGGCGAAATCGGGGAGCTGTTTTTT.